This T cell receptor beta chain was captured in a study of patients and donors after allogeneic stem cell transplantation. CDR1 and CDR2 from the germline V gene are SGHDN and FVKESK. The CDR3 has 13 residues. V was trimmed by 3 bases and J by 4 bases, leaving 9 bases between them. This clonotype was seen a handful of times. TCRdb re-called the RT-PCR reads through MiXCR, storing one row per CDR3 protein. The sample lists tens of thousands of distinct CDR3 sequences; roughly 50% were seen once. This clonotype was sampled from a human donor who was either an allogeneic HSCT recipient or a stem cell or donor lymphocyte infusion donor (not recorded which). It is not recorded whose cells these are; they may come from a transplant donor. Sequenced input: blood, either unsorted or a sorted T cell fraction (not recorded which). V is TRBV14 and J is TRBJ1-1; D ambiguous. In nucleotides, the CDR3 is TGTGCCAGCAGCCAGGGTCGAGGCACTGAAGCTTTCTTT. Amino acid sequence: CASSQGRGTEAFF. The entire variable domain, with the rest obtained from reference TRBV14 and TRBJ1-1, is as follows: EAGVTQFPSHSVIEKGQTVTLRCDPISGHDNLYWYRRVMGKEIKFLLHFVKESKQDESGMPNNRFLAERTGGTYSTLKVQPAELEDSGVYFCASSQGRGTEAFFGQGTRLTVV.